A selection of T cell receptor beta chains follows, all from one sample in a study of Graves' ophthalmopathy and Graves' hyperthyroidism. TCRdb used MiXCR to reprocess the multiplex PCR reads, holding one entry per CDR3 protein. Of about 1.2 million distinct CDR3 sequences detected, roughly two fifths appear once; the ten largest clones hold around 10%. The specimen was peripheral blood or thyroid tissue (not recorded which). All receptors derive from an adult man with Graves' hyperthyroidism. CDR3s include the opening cysteine and the closing phenylalanine or tryptophan. Only some rows state a clone size, as once, few, many or a class for expanded clones.

clone_size v_call cdr3_aa
many TRBV6-6 CASSYQGSPYGYTF
few TRBV20-1 CSARDKAGPSSTEAFF
many TRBV12-3/TRBV12-4 CASRQRGLTYGYTF
many TRBV6-4 CASSVTASNQPQHF
many TRBV2 CASSESRDGLNEKLFF
many TRBV12-3/TRBV12-4 CASSPGSEQYF
NA TRBV7-9 CASSPVERGNTIYF
once TRBV7-9 CASSTTDKGGTEAFF
many TRBV11-2 CASSFPLTGGTEAFF
NA TRBV7-3 CASSRTGGSQETQYF
many TRBV4-2 CASSQNRVSPLHF
few TRBV3-1 CASSQTSLGVQQYF
NA TRBV7-2 CASSQVVTDQETQYF
NA TRBV29-1 CSVVQGPSREQYF
many TRBV29-1 CSVGLIYGYTF
many TRBV9 CASGPSRGPEAFF
NA TRBV30 CAWSVYRVAGANVLTF
few TRBV29-1 CSVFAGELFF
few TRBV7-9 CASSQELVDRGSYEQYF
few TRBV7-9 CASSFRGRGEQYF
NA TRBV7-2 CASSLVSSTHQETQYF
many TRBV7-2 CASSFKPDRDTEAFF
NA TRBV7-9 CASRQDLGEQYF
few TRBV5-6 CASGTGSNYEQYF
many TRBV20-1 CSASFADRGFEQYF
NA TRBV29-1 CSVDLATGGRYEQYF
NA TRBV7-9 CASSLPTGGDDYGYTF
many TRBV10-2 CASRHLPGQAYEQYF
many TRBV5-1 CASSLATGNTGELFF
many TRBV7-8 CASSLDGSIGQPQHF
NA TRBV12-3/TRBV12-4 CASRRTGGSETQYF
NA TRBV29-1 CSADQTGTGSYNYGYTF
many TRBV19 CASSTGGPQHF
NA TRBV6-2/TRBV6-3 CASSYLGRPPYEQYF
NA TRBV20-1 CSADTGLAGALHF
once TRBV7-8 CASSYSGRTHEQYF
few TRBV3-1 CASSQGATLEKLFF
NA TRBV6-2/TRBV6-3 CASSYPGGQGNQPQHF
NA TRBV29-1 CSVDLRRDNEQFF
many TRBV7-6 CASSTQPGLGAYEQYF
NA TRBV10-3 CAISDVDRVGGYTF
many TRBV15 CATSRDRVIVGSPLHF
few TRBV10-2 CASSESTNSGANVLTF